This T cell receptor (beta chain) derives from a study of beta chain features in type 1 diabetes. Study-wide results and caveats: A definitive answer on HLA type influencing TCRB rearrangement was not reached here. Type 1 diabetes patients had TCRB CDR3s that were shorter (moderately but significantly so) in all four CD4+ subsets. Shorter templates might be favored by PCR, equally in patients and controls.

This clone showed up just a few times. Its antigen remains unidentified. Of the isolated RNA, all was reverse transcribed, and so the sequenced material was expressed TCRB transcripts. Here immunoSEQ multiplex PCR was the method, and the copy in TCRdb shows in-frame clones only, minus some. The sample shows 350,000 to 400,000 clones, around 13% of them seen only once. Trimming removed 7 bases from V and 2 bases from J, with 17 bases in between. The CDR3 is 14 residues long. The germline V gene has CDR1 SQVTM and CDR2 ANQGSEA. A heparinised blood draw that averaged roughly 120 mL was obtained once from each donor. CD45RO/CCR7/CD25/CD127/CD95/CD27 staining was used to isolate CD4+ naive, central memory, regulatory and stem cell-like memory cells by sorting.

Sequencing was done on a sample of naive CD4+ T cells from blood. This chain connects TRBV29-1 to TRBJ1-1, with no clear D. The clonotype comes from a woman aged 18-30 years with type 1 diabetes. The CDR3: CSARGRLTNTEAFF. In nucleotides, the CDR3 is TGCAGCGCACGAGGGCGACTTACAAACACTGAAGCTTTCTTT. Full variable domain (rest looked up from reference TRBV29-1 and TRBJ1-1): SAVISQKPSRDICQRGTSLTIQCQVDSQVTMMFWYRQQPGQSLTLIATANQGSEATYESGFVIDKFPISRPNLTFSTLTVSNMSPEDSSIYLCSARGRLTNTEAFFGQGTRLTVV.